This T cell receptor (beta chain) was recorded in a study of neurological immune-mediated disorders. Study outcomes and limitations: Sharing of CDR3 amino acid sequences among expanded clones across subjects was absent, suggesting private repertoires in all groups.

Synthesis of cDNA was performed by 5'RACE using 10-nucleotide random UMIs. TCRdb used MiXCR to reprocess the 5' RACE reads, holding one entry per CDR3 protein. The sample yields about 22,000 distinct CDR3 sequences, about 9.4% seen once. The sample holds many counts of this clonotype. Antigen unknown. Libraries used 2 million unsorted PBMCs kept frozen in RNAlater. The sequence was collected from a woman aged 60-75 years with HTLV-1-associated myelopathy (HAM/TSP). Sequenced material: PBMCs.

CDR3 loop: CATSGRRTSYEQYF. As DNA, the CDR3 is TGTGCCACCAGCGGGAGGAGGACCTCCTACGAGCAGTACTTC. The chain carries TRBV15 and TRBJ2-7; maybe TRBD2 (6 bases). CDR3 length: 14 amino acids. V lost 5 bases and J 0 bases, leaving 11 bases between the germline ends. Germline loops: CDR1 LNHNV, CDR2 YYDKDF (reference sequence).